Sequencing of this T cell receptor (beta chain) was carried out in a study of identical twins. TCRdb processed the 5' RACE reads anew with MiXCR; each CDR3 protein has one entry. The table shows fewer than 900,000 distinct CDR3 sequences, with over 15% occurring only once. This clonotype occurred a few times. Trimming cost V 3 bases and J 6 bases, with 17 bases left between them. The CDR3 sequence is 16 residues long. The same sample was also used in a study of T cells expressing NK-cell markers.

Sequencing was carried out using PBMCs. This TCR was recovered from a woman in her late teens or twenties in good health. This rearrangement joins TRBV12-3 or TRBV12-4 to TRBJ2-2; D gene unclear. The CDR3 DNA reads TGTGCCAGCAGTTTCTATGATGAGTGGTTCCCCGGGGAGCTGTTTTTT. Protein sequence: CASSFYDEWFPGELFF.